The 3 T cell receptor beta chains listed next were all sequenced from one sample in a study of blood T cell repertoires in COVID-19. The table came from immunoSEQ multiplex PCR; TCRdb's copy has only in-frame clones and leaves some out. The sample includes approximately 76,000 clones, around 85% of them seen just once. The material sequenced was peripheral blood. The receptors shown here come from a man younger than 45 with acute or convalescent COVID-19.

This clone was seen only once. The chain has TRBV28 and TRBJ2-2, with D maybe TRBD2 (5 bases). The CDR3 has 14 amino acids. The germline V gene encodes CDR1 MDHEN and CDR2 SYDVKM. With 5 bases removed from V and 7 bases from J, the gap between germline ends came to 14 bases. In DNA, the CDR3 is TGTGCCAGCAGTCTCTGGGAAGAGGGCGGGGAGCTGTTTTTT. Protein product: CASSLWEEGGELFF.

V usage is TRBV7-8 and J usage is TRBJ1-4; perhaps TRBD1 as D (5 bases). The CDR3 loop spans 16 amino acids. V lost 1 base and J lost 0, with 9 bases in between. Germline V gene sequence: CDR1 SGHVS, CDR2 FQNEAQ. The CDR3 reads CASSLGQIATNEKLFF. CDR3 in DNA: TGTGCCAGCAGCTTAGGACAGATTGCAACTAATGAAAAACTGTTTTTT.

The chain carries TRBV28 and TRBJ2-7, with D tentatively TRBD1 (6 bases). Per germline, CDR1 MDHEN and CDR2 SYDVKM. The V gene lost 2 bases and the J gene lost 2 bases, with 19 bases spanning the gap. CDR3 length: 17 amino acids. CDR3 DNA: TGTGCCAGCAGTTTACCGGCCAGACAGGATAGGCCCTACGAGCAGTACTTC. As protein: CASSLPARQDRPYEQYF.